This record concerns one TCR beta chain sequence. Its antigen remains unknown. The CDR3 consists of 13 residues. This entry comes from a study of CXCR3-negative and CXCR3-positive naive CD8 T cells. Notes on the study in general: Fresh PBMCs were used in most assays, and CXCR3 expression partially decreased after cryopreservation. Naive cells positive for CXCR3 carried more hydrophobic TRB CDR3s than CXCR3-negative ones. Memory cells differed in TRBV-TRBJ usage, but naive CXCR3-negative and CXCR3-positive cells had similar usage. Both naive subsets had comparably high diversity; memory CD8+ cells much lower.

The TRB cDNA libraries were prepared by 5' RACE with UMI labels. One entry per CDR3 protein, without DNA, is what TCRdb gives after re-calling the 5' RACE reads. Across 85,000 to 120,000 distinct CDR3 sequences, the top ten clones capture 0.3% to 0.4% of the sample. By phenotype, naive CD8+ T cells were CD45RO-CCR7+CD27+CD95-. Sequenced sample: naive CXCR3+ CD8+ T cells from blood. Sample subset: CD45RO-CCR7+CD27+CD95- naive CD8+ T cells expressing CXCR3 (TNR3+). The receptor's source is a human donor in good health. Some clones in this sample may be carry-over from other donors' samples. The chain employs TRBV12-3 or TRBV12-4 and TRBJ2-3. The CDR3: CASGLAVPDTQYF.